The source of this TCR beta chain is a study of prognosis after radiotherapy for stage I lung cancer. Overall study context: Enrolled patients were those with stage I non-small cell lung cancer, a group that was recruited between early 2018 and January 2019. For radiotherapy, patients got SBRT split into 3 to 5 fractions, giving a biologically effective dose of at least 100 Gy. Findings and caveats of the study: Reportedly, the usage of TRBV and TRBJ genes was not the same in patients with and without metastases.

CDR1 LNHDA and CDR2 SQIVND come from the germline V gene (reference sequence). The CDR3 spans 15 residues. Trimming stripped 3 bases from V and 1 base from J, with 10 bases between. This clonotype was detected many times. As yet, its antigen is unknown. Genomic DNA yielded TCR beta CDR3, amplified by two-round multiplex PCR. Amplification during the initial PCR round employed primers specific to each TRBV and TRBJ gene. TCRdb processed the multiplex PCR reads anew with MiXCR; each CDR3 protein has one entry. Among roughly 26,000 distinct CDR3 sequences listed, about 30% were seen once. The rearrangement links TRBV19 to TRBJ1-5; D not resolved. This specimen consisted of PBMCs, obtained before or after stereotactic body radiation therapy (not recorded which). The sequence derives from a donor over 45 with non-small cell lung cancer. This chain's CDR3 is CASSIGILSNQPQHF. The DNA of the CDR3 is TGTGCCAGTAGTATTGGGATATTAAGCAATCAGCCCCAGCATTTT.